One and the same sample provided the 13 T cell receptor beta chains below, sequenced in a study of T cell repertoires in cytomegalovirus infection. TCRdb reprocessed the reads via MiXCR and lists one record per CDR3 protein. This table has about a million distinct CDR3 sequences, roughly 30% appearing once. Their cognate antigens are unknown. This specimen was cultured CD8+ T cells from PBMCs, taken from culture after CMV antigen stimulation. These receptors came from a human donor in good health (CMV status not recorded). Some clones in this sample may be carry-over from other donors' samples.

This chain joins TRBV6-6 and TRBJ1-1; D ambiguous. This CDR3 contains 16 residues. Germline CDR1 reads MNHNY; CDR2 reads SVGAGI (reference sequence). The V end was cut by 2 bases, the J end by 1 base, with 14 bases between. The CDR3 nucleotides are TGTGCCAGCAGTTACCCCCTTTCGTCCCCGAACACTGAAGCTTTCTTT. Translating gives CASSYPLSSPNTEAFF.

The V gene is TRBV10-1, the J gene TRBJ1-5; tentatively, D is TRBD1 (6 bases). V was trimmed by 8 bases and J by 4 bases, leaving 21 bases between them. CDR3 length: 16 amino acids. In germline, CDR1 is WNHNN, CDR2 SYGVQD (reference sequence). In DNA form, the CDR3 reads TGCGCCAGCCTCGAACAGGGTGTACGGAAAAATCAGCCCCAGCATTTT. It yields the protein CASLEQGVRKNQPQHF.

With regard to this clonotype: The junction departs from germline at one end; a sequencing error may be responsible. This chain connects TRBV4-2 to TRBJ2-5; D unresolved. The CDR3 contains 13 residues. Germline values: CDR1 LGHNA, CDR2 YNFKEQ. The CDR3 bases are TGTGCCAGCAACCAAGAGGCCACGGAGACCCAGTACTTC. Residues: CASNQEATETQYF.

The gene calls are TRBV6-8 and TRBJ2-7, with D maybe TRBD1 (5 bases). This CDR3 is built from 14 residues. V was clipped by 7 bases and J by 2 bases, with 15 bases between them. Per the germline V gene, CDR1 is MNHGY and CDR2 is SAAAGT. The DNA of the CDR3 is TGTGCCAGCACCAAAGGGGCAGCTGCCTACGAGCAGTACGTC. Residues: CASTKGAAAYEQYV.

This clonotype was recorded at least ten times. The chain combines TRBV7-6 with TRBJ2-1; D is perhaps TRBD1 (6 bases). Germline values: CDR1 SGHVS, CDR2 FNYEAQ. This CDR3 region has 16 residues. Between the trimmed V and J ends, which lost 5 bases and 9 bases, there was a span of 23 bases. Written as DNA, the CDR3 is TGTGCCAGCAGCCCCAGTGGAGACAGGAACTTTTTTGAGCAGTTCTTC. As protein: CASSPSGDRNFFEQFF. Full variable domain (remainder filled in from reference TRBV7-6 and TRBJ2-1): GAGVSQSPRYKVTKRGQDVALRCDPISGHVSLYWYRQALGQGPEFLTYFNYEAQQDKSGLPNDRFSAERPEGSISTLTIQRTEQRDSAMYRCASSPSGDRNFFEQFFGPGTRLTVL.

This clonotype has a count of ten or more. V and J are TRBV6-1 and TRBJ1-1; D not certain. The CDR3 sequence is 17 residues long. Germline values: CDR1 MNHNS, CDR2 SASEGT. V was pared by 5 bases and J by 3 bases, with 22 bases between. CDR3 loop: CASSFSSEFWLDTEAFF. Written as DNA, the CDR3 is TGTGCCAGCAGTTTTTCGTCGGAATTTTGGCTGGACACTGAAGCTTTCTTT.

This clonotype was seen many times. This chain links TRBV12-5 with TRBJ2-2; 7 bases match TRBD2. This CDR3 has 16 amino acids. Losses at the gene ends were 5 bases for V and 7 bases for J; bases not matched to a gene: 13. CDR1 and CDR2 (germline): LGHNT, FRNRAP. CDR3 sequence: CASGLSGAPMGGELFF. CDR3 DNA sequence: TGTGCTAGTGGTCTCAGCGGGGCGCCGATGGGCGGGGAGCTGTTTTTT.

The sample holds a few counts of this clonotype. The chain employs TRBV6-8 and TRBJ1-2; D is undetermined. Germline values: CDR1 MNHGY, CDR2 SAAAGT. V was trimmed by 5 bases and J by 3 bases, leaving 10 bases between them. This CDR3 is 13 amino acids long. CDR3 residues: CASSTVEDYGYTF. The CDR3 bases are TGTGCCAGCAGTACCGTAGAAGACTATGGCTACACCTTC.

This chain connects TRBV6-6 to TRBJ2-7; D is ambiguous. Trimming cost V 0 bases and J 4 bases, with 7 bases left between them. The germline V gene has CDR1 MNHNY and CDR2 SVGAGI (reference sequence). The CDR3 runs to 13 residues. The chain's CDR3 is CASSYSDRYEQYF. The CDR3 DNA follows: TGTGCCAGCAGTTACTCGGACCGGTACGAGCAGTACTTC.

CDR3: CASSLSSQGARANEKLFF. Written as DNA, the CDR3 is TGTGCCAGCAGTTTATCCTCCCAGGGGGCTAGGGCTAATGAAAAACTGTTTTTT. This chain links TRBV27 with TRBJ1-4; 8 bases are shared with TRBD1. In germline, CDR1 is MNHEY, CDR2 SMNVEV (reference sequence). V lost 0 bases and J lost 3; bases outside the gene matches: 9. The CDR3 covers 18 residues.

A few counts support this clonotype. CDR3 region: CASRKKQYSNQPQHF. The CDR3, as DNA: TGTGCCAGCAGAAAAAAACAGTATAGCAATCAGCCCCAGCATTTT. The gene calls are TRBV28 and TRBJ1-5, with D uncertain. The CDR3 has 15 amino acids. Germline V gives CDR1 MDHEN, CDR2 SYDVKM. V was trimmed by 6 bases and J by 0 bases, leaving 12 bases between them.

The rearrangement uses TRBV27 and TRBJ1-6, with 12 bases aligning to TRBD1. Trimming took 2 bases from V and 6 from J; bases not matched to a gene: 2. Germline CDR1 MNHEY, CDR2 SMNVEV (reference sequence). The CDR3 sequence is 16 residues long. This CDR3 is CASSLGTGGINSPLHF. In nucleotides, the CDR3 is TGTGCCAGCAGTTTAGGGACAGGGGGCATTAATTCACCCCTCCACTTT.

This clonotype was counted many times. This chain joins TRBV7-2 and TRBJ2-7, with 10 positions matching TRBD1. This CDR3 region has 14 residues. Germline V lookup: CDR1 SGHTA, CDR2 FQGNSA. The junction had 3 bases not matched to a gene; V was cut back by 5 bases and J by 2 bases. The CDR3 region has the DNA TGTGCCAGCAGCGCTGGACAGGGGGCCTACGAGCAGTACGTC. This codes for CASSAGQGAYEQYV.